Shown below are 20 T cell receptor beta chains from a single sample sequenced in a study of T cell repertoires in breast cancer. Primers covering all TCR V genes were used in emulsion RT-PCR on CD8+ T cells. During the second nested PCR, blocking oligonucleotides suppressed genes that were not paired. TCRdb reprocessed the emulsion pairing reads with MiXCR, giving one entry per CDR3 protein. This table has roughly 38,000 distinct CDR3 sequences, about 48% appearing once. The sequenced material came from CD8+ T cells. These receptors originate from a pool of human donors with breast cancer or a healthy control (not recorded which).

The chain recombines TRBV7-6 with TRBJ1-1; 8 nucleotides align to TRBD1. Germline assignment: CDR1 SGHVS and CDR2 FNYEAQ. This CDR3 is built from 17 residues. V trimming: 4 bases; J trimming: 0 bases; junction bases outside the gene matches: 10. CDR3 coding DNA: TGTGCCAGCAGCTCGTCACCAGGGGGCGCGGTGAACACTGAAGCTTTCTTT. Encoded protein: CASSSSPGGAVNTEAFF.

The V gene is TRBV7-9, the J gene TRBJ1-6; D perhaps matches TRBD1 (6 bases). Germline loops: CDR1 SEHNR, CDR2 FQNEAQ (reference sequence). The CDR3 length is 16 residues. Between the trimmed V and J ends, which lost 4 bases and 7 bases, there was a span of 17 bases. The CDR3 reads CASSSTGSHFNSPLHF. CDR3 sequence (DNA): TGTGCCAGCAGCTCTACAGGGAGCCACTTCAATTCACCCCTCCACTTT.

The genes are TRBV7-2 and TRBJ2-7; no definite D call. This CDR3 is 13 amino acids long. Trimming took 5 bases from V and 2 from J, leaving 10 bases between them. The germline V gene encodes CDR1 SGHTA and CDR2 FQGNSA. The CDR3 sequence: CASSAPLAYEQYF. DNA for the CDR3: TGTGCCAGCAGCGCCCCGCTGGCCTACGAGCAGTACTTC.

This clonotype was seen ten or more times. The chain carries TRBV25-1 and TRBJ2-1; D remains ambiguous. CDR1 is MGHDK, CDR2 SYGVNS, per germline. Trimming removed 2 bases from V and 9 bases from J, with 14 bases in between. This CDR3 contains 14 residues. In nucleotides, the CDR3 is TGTGCCAGCAGTGAAGCAGCCCTAAGGAGTGAGCAGTTCTTC. Protein sequence: CASSEAALRSEQFF.

Concerning this clonotype itself: This may arise from a read error, as a much more abundant clone is one base away. The rearrangement links TRBV6-1 to TRBJ2-1; D tentatively fits TRBD1 or TRBD2 (6 bases each). CDR1 and CDR2 from the germline V gene are MNHNS and SASEGT. The CDR3 spans 12 residues. CDR3 sequence reads: CAGSLGGGEQFF. CDR3 DNA: TGTGCCGGCAGCCTAGGGGGAGGTGAGCAGTTCTTC.

Only a few counts were recorded for this clonotype. The chain links TRBV20-1 to TRBJ1-2; 9 bases map to TRBD1. This CDR3 has 15 residues. Germline CDR1 reads DFQATT; CDR2 reads SNEGSKA (reference sequence). With V trimmed by 4 bases and J by 3 bases, 9 bases remained unmatched. In DNA form, the CDR3 reads TGCAGTGCTATTAATACAGGGGGCGCCGACTATGGCTACACCTTC. Translated, it gives CSAINTGGADYGYTF.

This sequence joins TRBV28 and TRBJ1-6; 7 bases match TRBD1. V was pared by 10 bases and J by 7 bases, with 7 bases of the junction left unmatched. Germline V gives CDR1 MDHEN, CDR2 SYDVKM. CDR3 length: 13 residues. CDR3 sequence reads: CAIGDRDNSPLHF. CDR3 bases: TGTGCCATCGGCGACAGGGACAATTCACCCCTCCACTTT.

J is TRBJ2-1 and V is TRBV19; TRBD2 matches at 7 bases. Germline CDR1 is LNHDA and CDR2 is SQIVND (reference sequence). There are 16 residues in the CDR3. Trimming at V came to 5 bases and at J to 2 bases, leaving 9 bases not matched to a gene. The CDR3 sequence is CASSPGRSGAYNEQFF. The CDR3 coding sequence is TGTGCCAGTAGTCCCGGGAGGAGCGGGGCCTACAATGAGCAGTTCTTC.

The chain is built from TRBV20-1 and TRBJ1-5; TRBD1 might be the D (5 bases). V gave up 3 bases and J gave up 5 bases, with 11 bases separating them. Per germline, CDR1 DFQATT and CDR2 SNEGSKA (reference sequence). The length of the CDR3 is 13 residues. CDR3 bases: TGCAGTGCTAGCTTTGTGGGGGATCAGCCCCAGCATTTT. Translated, it gives CSASFVGDQPQHF.

For this clonotype: The junction differs from germline at one of its ends, possibly a read error. The rearrangement uses TRBV6-4 and TRBJ2-3; 8 bases map to TRBD2. Germline assignment: CDR1 MRHNA and CDR2 SNTAGT. This CDR3 is 15 amino acids long. This CDR3 reads CASSDLAGGTGTQYF. In nucleotides, the CDR3 is TGTGCCAGCAGTGACTTGGCGGGAGGCACAGGTACGCAGTATTTT.

The chain is built from TRBV12-3 or TRBV12-4 and TRBJ2-3; TRBD2 is a possible D gene (6 bases). The CDR3 has 14 amino acids. Trimming pared 5 bases from V and 3 bases from J, leaving 12 bases between. This chain's CDR3 is CASSRNGGTDTQYF. The CDR3 region has the DNA TGTGCCAGCAGTCGTAATGGGGGGACAGATACGCAGTATTTT.

This clonotype was detected a few times. J is TRBJ2-1 and V is TRBV9, with a tentative D call TRBD2 (7 bases). This CDR3 spans 15 amino acids. From germline, CDR1 is SGDLS and CDR2 YYNGEE. V lost 4 bases to trimming and J lost 3 bases, with 14 bases between them. CDR3 nucleotides: TGTGCCAGCAGCCCGAGGGGGACTAACTACAATGAGCAGTTCTTC. Translated: CASSPRGTNYNEQFF.

This clonotype was seen only a few times. This chain joins TRBV7-2 and TRBJ2-1; TRBD2 aligns across 13 bases. The CDR3 extends over 15 amino acids. Germline CDR1 is SGHTA and CDR2 is FQGNSA. Trimming cost V 5 bases and J 5 bases; bases outside gene matches: 3. The CDR3 loop is CASSQLAGGHNEQFF. In DNA form, the CDR3 reads TGTGCCAGCAGCCAACTAGCGGGAGGGCACAATGAGCAGTTCTTC.

This chain uses TRBV7-9 with TRBJ1-6; D gene uncertain. Trimming cost V 4 bases and J 6 bases, with 7 bases left between them. This CDR3 has 13 residues. From germline, CDR1 is SEHNR and CDR2 FQNEAQ (reference sequence). The CDR3 sequence: CASSWALNSPLHF. CDR3 DNA: TGTGCCAGCAGCTGGGCACTTAATTCACCCCTCCACTTT.

This clonotype was seen more than once but under ten times. V and J are TRBV15 and TRBJ2-3; 9 positions match TRBD2. The CDR3 length is 15 residues. The J segment lost 4 bases and the V segment lost 7 bases, leaving 9 bases of the junction unmatched. Germline V lookup: CDR1 LNHNV, CDR2 YYDKDF (reference sequence). CDR3 protein: CATKAAGGLSDTQYF. The CDR3 region has the DNA TGTGCCACCAAGGCCGCGGGAGGGTTATCAGATACGCAGTATTTT.

This clonotype showed up just a few times. The CDR3 loop reads CSVEGSSYEQYF. For the CDR3, the DNA is TGCAGCGTTGAGGGCAGCTCCTACGAGCAGTACTTC. J is TRBJ2-7 and V is TRBV29-1; D not resolved. This CDR3 contains 12 residues. In germline, CDR1 is SQVTM, CDR2 ANQGSEA. V was trimmed by 3 bases and J by 0 bases, leaving 6 bases between them.

The rearrangement joins TRBV27 to TRBJ2-1, with 9 bases fitting TRBD1. This CDR3 contains 17 residues. Losses at the gene ends were 7 bases for V and 9 bases for J; bases not matched to a gene: 19. Germline CDR1 reads MNHEY; CDR2 reads SMNVEV (reference sequence). For the CDR3, the DNA is TGTGCCAGCACCACGGTACCTCGGGACAGGGCTCGCGGTGAGCAGTTCTTC. Its protein is CASTTVPRDRARGEQFF.

V gene TRBV20-1 combines with J gene TRBJ2-2; 13 nucleotides agree with TRBD2. This CDR3 has 18 amino acids. Germline CDR1 DFQATT, CDR2 SNEGSKA (reference sequence). V dropped 0 bases and J dropped 4; count of bases not matched to a gene: 8. The CDR3 sequence is CSARDPHTSGRATGELFF. Written as DNA, the CDR3 is TGCAGTGCTAGAGATCCCCACACTAGCGGGAGGGCCACCGGGGAGCTGTTTTTT.

Only a few counts were recorded for this clonotype. This chain links TRBV28 with TRBJ1-1; no definite D call. The CDR3 covers 18 residues. Per the germline V gene, CDR1 is MDHEN and CDR2 is SYDVKM. The V gene lost 6 bases and the J gene lost 4 bases, with 27 bases spanning the gap. The CDR3 DNA is TGTGCCAGCAGCTTTGTTATAGGGCAGGTGGAGGGTGGCACTGAAGCTTTCTTT. Protein product: CASSFVIGQVEGGTEAFF.

The table lists this clonotype with a few counts. This sequence joins TRBV29-1 and TRBJ2-1, with D possibly TRBD1 on 6 matching bases. The CDR3 runs to 16 residues. Trimming left V 4 bases short and J 4 bases short, with 20 bases between. Germline CDR1 reads SQVTM; CDR2 reads ANQGSEA. The CDR3: CSVADYDRTDYNEQFF. The CDR3 DNA reads as TGCAGCGTTGCGGATTATGACAGGACCGATTACAATGAGCAGTTCTTC.